The rows below give T cell receptor beta chains drawn from one sample of a study of neurological immune-mediated disorders. TCRdb independently ran MiXCR on the 5' RACE reads; one entry per CDR3 protein. The table lists some 77,000 distinct CDR3 sequences, approximately 15% of them singletons. Sequencing input: PBMCs. Receptor source: a female donor with HTLV-1-associated myelopathy (HAM/TSP). CDR3s include the opening cysteine and the closing phenylalanine or tryptophan. D genes are given only for firm matches. Part of the rows lack a size; the others show once, few, many or a class for expanded clones.

-,TRBV7-9,TRBJ2-3,-,CASSLAARTIDTQYF,TGTGCCAGCAGCTTGGCCGCACGGACAATCGATACGCAGTATTTT
many,TRBV4-2,TRBJ2-7,TRBD2,CASSQDLLAGPHEQYF,TGTGCCAGCAGCCAAGATCTCCTAGCGGGGCCACACGAGCAGTACTTC
many,TRBV6-1,TRBJ2-4,TRBD2,CASSERGGTNIQYF,TGTGCCAGCAGTGAACGGGGGGGGACAAACATTCAGTACTTC
-,TRBV4-2,TRBJ2-1,TRBD2,CASSPAAGVGYEQFF,TGTGCCAGCAGCCCCGCCGCGGGGGTTGGGTATGAGCAGTTCTTC
few,TRBV4-1,TRBJ1-5,-,CASSQTTGREGNQPQHF,TGCGCCAGCAGCCAAACTACAGGGCGGGAGGGCAATCAGCCCCAGCATTTT
many,TRBV5-1,TRBJ2-4,TRBD2,CASSEGGGLVENIQYF,TGCGCCAGCAGCGAAGGAGGGGGACTAGTAGAAAACATTCAGTACTTC
many,TRBV12-3/TRBV12-4,TRBJ2-3,-,CASSGQIHADTQYF,TGTGCCAGTTCCGGACAGATTCATGCAGATACGCAGTATTTT
many,TRBV3-1,TRBJ1-1,-,CASSQGARTEAFF,TGTGCCAGCAGCCAAGGGGCAAGGACTGAAGCTTTCTTT
once,TRBV5-1,TRBJ2-1,-,CASSLAPREQFF,TGCGCCAGCAGCTTGGCCCCCAGAGAGCAGTTCTTC
many,TRBV28,TRBJ2-3,-,CASSLSGNQYSTDTQYF,TGTGCCAGCAGTTTGTCCGGGAACCAATATAGCACAGATACGCAGTATTTT
many,TRBV9,TRBJ2-1,-,CASSPPAGREQFF,TGTGCCAGCAGCCCCCCCGCTGGCCGAGAGCAGTTCTTC
many,TRBV28,TRBJ1-1,TRBD1,CASSTLDRGHVEAFF,TGTGCCAGCAGTACTCTAGACAGGGGGCATGTTGAAGCTTTCTTT
many,TRBV5-6,TRBJ2-7,-,CASSFGGGTYEQYF,TGTGCCAGCAGCTTCGGCGGCGGAACCTACGAGCAGTACTTC
few,TRBV28,TRBJ2-3,-,CASSLWGAPQSPDTQYF,TGTGCCAGCAGCCTGTGGGGGGCCCCACAGAGTCCAGATACGCAGTATTTT
many,TRBV5-1,TRBJ1-1,TRBD1,CASSLEVQGAGTEAFF,TGCGCCAGCAGCTTGGAGGTTCAGGGGGCGGGCACTGAAGCTTTCTTT
many,TRBV28,TRBJ1-6,TRBD1,CASSEQDRGPPLHF,TGTGCCAGCAGCGAACAAGACAGGGGTCCACCCCTCCACTTT
many,TRBV11-2,TRBJ2-1,TRBD2,CASSLREGEGEQFF,TGTGCCAGCAGCTTAAGGGAAGGGGAGGGTGAGCAGTTCTTC
many,TRBV29-1,TRBJ1-2,TRBD1,CSVAGTGRGDYGYTF,TGCAGCGTAGCCGGGACAGGGAGAGGGGACTATGGCTACACCTTC
many,TRBV18,TRBJ2-5,-,CASSPPRTGGGETQYF,TGTGCCAGCTCACCACCACGAACAGGCGGTGGGGAGACCCAGTACTTC
few,TRBV5-1,TRBJ2-3,TRBD2,CASQFRGGAGDTQYF,TGCGCCAGCCAGTTCCGCGGGGGGGCCGGGGATACGCAGTATTTT
many,TRBV20-1,TRBJ1-4,-,CSANNGGHNEKLFF,TGCAGTGCTAACAACGGGGGTCATAATGAAAAACTGTTTTTT
many,TRBV5-1,TRBJ2-7,-,CASSGSPGRYEQYF,TGCGCCAGCAGCGGGAGTCCAGGGAGGTACGAGCAGTACTTC
many,TRBV7-2,TRBJ2-3,TRBD2,CASSLKLAGGTDTQYF,TGTGCCAGCAGCCTCAAACTAGCGGGGGGCACAGATACGCAGTATTTT
many,TRBV4-1,TRBJ2-1,TRBD1,CASSRYGDSPNEQFF,TGCGCCAGCAGCCGATACGGGGACAGCCCCAATGAGCAGTTCTTC
many,TRBV4-1,TRBJ1-2,TRBD1,CASSQDRTGENYGYTF,TGCGCCAGCAGCCAGGATCGGACAGGGGAAAATTATGGCTACACCTTC
medium-sized,TRBV5-1,TRBJ2-3,-,CASSPDRNTDTQYF,TGCGCCAGCAGCCCAGACAGAAACACAGATACGCAGTATTTT
many,TRBV6-5,TRBJ2-7,TRBD1,CASSHRGPLAYEQYF,TGTGCCAGCAGTCACAGGGGGCCCTTGGCGTACGAGCAGTACTTC
many,TRBV2,TRBJ1-1,-,CASRKTGTASEAFF,TGTGCCAGCAGGAAGACAGGTACGGCCTCTGAAGCTTTCTTT
many,TRBV6-1,TRBJ2-2,-,CASSALGGGELFF,TGTGCCAGCAGTGCACTAGGGGGCGGGGAGCTGTTTTTT
-,TRBV6-1,TRBJ1-6,TRBD1,CASSKTGGGADSPLHF,TGTGCCAGCAGTAAGACAGGGGGGGGAGCAGATTCACCCCTCCACTTT
many,TRBV3-1,TRBJ2-7,-,CASGEEGGKTYEQYF,TGTGCCAGCGGAGAGGAGGGGGGTAAAACCTACGAGCAGTACTTC